This is a list of T cell receptor beta chains from one sample in a study of cytomegalovirus exposure and HLA in healthy donors. Profiled with immunoSEQ multiplex PCR; TCRdb holds only in-frame clones, not every one. The sample lists roughly 110,000 clones, about four fifths occurring once. The sequenced sample was PBMCs. The receptor source for this set is a man aged 30-40 years in good health and CMV-seropositive. Each CDR3 is given with its conserved first and last residue. A D gene is named only where the DNA matches it firmly. Not every row has a clone size; where given, it reads once, few, many or a size class.

v_call: TRBV14
d_call: NA
cdr3_length: 13
j_call: TRBJ2-5
clone_size: NA
cdr3_nt: TGTGCCAGCAGCCAAGAGTCGGCGCGGGCCCAGTACTTC
cdr3_aa: CASSQESARAQYF

v_call: TRBV6-6
d_call: TRBD2
cdr3_length: 16
j_call: TRBJ2-3
clone_size: once
cdr3_nt: TGTGCCAGCAGTTTCATGACTAGCGGGGGCACAGATACGCAGTATTTT
cdr3_aa: CASSFMTSGGTDTQYF

v_call: TRBV28
d_call: NA
cdr3_length: 14
j_call: TRBJ2-5
clone_size: once
cdr3_nt: TGTGCCAGCAGTTTACCGGGGAAACGAGAGACCCAGTACTTC
cdr3_aa: CASSLPGKRETQYF

v_call: TRBV19
d_call: NA
cdr3_length: 14
j_call: TRBJ1-2
clone_size: NA
cdr3_nt: TGTGCCAGTAGTATTCGGCAGTGGAGTGATGGCTACACCTTC
cdr3_aa: CASSIRQWSDGYTF

v_call: TRBV27
d_call: NA
cdr3_length: 15
j_call: TRBJ1-1
clone_size: few
cdr3_nt: TGTGCCAGCAGGCGATTGGACAACCAAGGCACTGAAGCTTTCTTT
cdr3_aa: CASRRLDNQGTEAFF

v_call: TRBV10-1
d_call: TRBD2
cdr3_length: 17
j_call: TRBJ2-3
clone_size: NA
cdr3_nt: TGCGCCAGCAGTGAGGCTGGGCGGGGGGCCTCGCGCGATACGCAGTATTTT
cdr3_aa: CASSEAGRGASRDTQYF

v_call: TRBV5-8
d_call: TRBD1
cdr3_length: 12
j_call: TRBJ1-5
clone_size: NA
cdr3_nt: TGTGCCAGCAGCTTCAGGGGGCGGCCCCAGCATTTT
cdr3_aa: CASSFRGRPQHF

v_call: TRBV27
d_call: NA
cdr3_length: 14
j_call: TRBJ1-2
clone_size: few
cdr3_nt: TGTGCCAGCAGTCTGAGGGGGGGGAACTATGGCTACACCTTC
cdr3_aa: CASSLRGGNYGYTF

v_call: TRBV5-1
d_call: NA
cdr3_length: 18
j_call: TRBJ1-1
clone_size: NA
cdr3_nt: TGCGCCAGCAGCACGGGGACACTTCACACCCTCTTGAACACTGAAGCTTTCTTT
cdr3_aa: CASSTGTLHTLLNTEAFF

v_call: TRBV2
d_call: NA
cdr3_length: 11
j_call: TRBJ2-7
clone_size: NA
cdr3_nt: TGTGCCAGCAAACGAGGGTACGAGCAGTACTTC
cdr3_aa: CASKRGYEQYF

v_call: TRBV7-2
d_call: TRBD2
cdr3_length: 15
j_call: TRBJ2-7
clone_size: NA
cdr3_nt: TGTGCCAGCAGCCTCGGACTAGCGGGGACTCGCGAGCAGTACTTC
cdr3_aa: CASSLGLAGTREQYF

v_call: TRBV5-1
d_call: TRBD1
cdr3_length: 15
j_call: TRBJ2-7
clone_size: few
cdr3_nt: TGCGCCAGCAGCCCCTTTGGGACAGGGATAGTCGAGCAGTACTTC
cdr3_aa: CASSPFGTGIVEQYF

v_call: TRBV7-3
d_call: TRBD2
cdr3_length: 15
j_call: TRBJ2-2
clone_size: NA
cdr3_nt: TGTGCCAGCAGCCCCCCGGGGGGAAACACCGGGGAGCTGTTTTTT
cdr3_aa: CASSPPGGNTGELFF

v_call: TRBV2
d_call: TRBD2
cdr3_length: 12
j_call: TRBJ2-3
clone_size: NA
cdr3_nt: TGTGCCAGCGGAGGGACTATCGATACGCAGTATTTT
cdr3_aa: CASGGTIDTQYF

v_call: TRBV6-1
d_call: NA
cdr3_length: 15
j_call: TRBJ1-1
clone_size: NA
cdr3_nt: TGTGCCACCCGAGTTGAAAGGAGGGTGAACACTGAAGCTTTCTTT
cdr3_aa: CATRVERRVNTEAFF

v_call: TRBV19
d_call: NA
cdr3_length: 14
j_call: TRBJ1-5
clone_size: NA
cdr3_nt: TGTGCCAGTAAAGACGGGAACATGAATCAGCCCCAGCATTTT
cdr3_aa: CASKDGNMNQPQHF

v_call: TRBV9
d_call: TRBD2
cdr3_length: 16
j_call: TRBJ2-7
clone_size: NA
cdr3_nt: TGTGCCAGCAGCGTAAACATCCTAGCGGGGGGGAACGAGCAGTACTTC
cdr3_aa: CASSVNILAGGNEQYF

v_call: TRBV4-1
d_call: TRBD1
cdr3_length: 14
j_call: TRBJ1-5
clone_size: NA
cdr3_nt: TGCGCCAGCAGCCCACAGGGGGGCAATCAGCCCCAGCATTTT
cdr3_aa: CASSPQGGNQPQHF

v_call: TRBV5-4
d_call: NA
cdr3_length: 13
j_call: TRBJ1-2
clone_size: NA
cdr3_nt: TGTGCCAGCAGCCCGACAGGATCTAGGGGCTACACCTTC
cdr3_aa: CASSPTGSRGYTF

v_call: TRBV5-6
d_call: NA
cdr3_length: 12
j_call: TRBJ2-7
clone_size: few
cdr3_nt: TGTGCCAGCAGACTCAAATCCTACGAGCAGTACTTC
cdr3_aa: CASRLKSYEQYF

v_call: TRBV7-9
d_call: TRBD1
cdr3_length: 13
j_call: TRBJ2-7
clone_size: NA
cdr3_nt: TGTGCCAGCACGGAGGACAGGGACCACGAGCAGTACTTC
cdr3_aa: CASTEDRDHEQYF

v_call: TRBV4-2
d_call: TRBD1
cdr3_length: 15
j_call: TRBJ2-7
clone_size: NA
cdr3_nt: TGTGCCAGCAGCCAAGTAAGGGACAGATACTACGAGCAGTACTTC
cdr3_aa: CASSQVRDRYYEQYF

v_call: TRBV29-1
d_call: NA
cdr3_length: 11
j_call: TRBJ2-1
clone_size: NA
cdr3_nt: TGCAGCGGGGCAAGGGGTGGCGAGCAGTTCTTC
cdr3_aa: CSGARGGEQFF

v_call: TRBV7-2
d_call: NA
cdr3_length: 16
j_call: TRBJ2-3
clone_size: NA
cdr3_nt: TGTGCCAGCAGCTCCAAAGGTGGGAGAGGTACAGATACGCAGTATTTT
cdr3_aa: CASSSKGGRGTDTQYF

v_call: TRBV30
d_call: NA
cdr3_length: 13
j_call: TRBJ1-1
clone_size: few
cdr3_nt: TGTGCCTGGAGTGTTCGGGGAGGCACTGAAGCTTTCTTT
cdr3_aa: CAWSVRGGTEAFF

v_call: TRBV19
d_call: TRBD1
cdr3_length: 15
j_call: TRBJ2-7
clone_size: NA
cdr3_nt: TGTGCCAGTAGTATTGTCCCTGGACAGGGATACGAGCAGTACTTC
cdr3_aa: CASSIVPGQGYEQYF

v_call: TRBV30
d_call: NA
cdr3_length: 13
j_call: TRBJ1-6
clone_size: NA
cdr3_nt: TGTGCCTTGCGGGGCTTTGGTGTATCACCCCTCCACTTT
cdr3_aa: CALRGFGVSPLHF

v_call: TRBV7-2
d_call: TRBD2
cdr3_length: 15
j_call: TRBJ2-3
clone_size: NA
cdr3_nt: TGTGCCAGCAGCTTACTAGCGGGGGGGCCAGATACGCAGTATTTT
cdr3_aa: CASSLLAGGPDTQYF

v_call: TRBV7-3
d_call: TRBD2
cdr3_length: 16
j_call: TRBJ2-3
clone_size: few
cdr3_nt: TGTGCCAGCAGCGCGGACACTAGCGGGCATGGTGATACGCAGTATTTT
cdr3_aa: CASSADTSGHGDTQYF

v_call: TRBV7-9
d_call: NA
cdr3_length: 17
j_call: TRBJ2-3
clone_size: NA
cdr3_nt: TGTGCCAGCAGCTCGTTAGGGGGATCTAGGAACACAGATACGCAGTATTTT
cdr3_aa: CASSSLGGSRNTDTQYF

v_call: TRBV19
d_call: TRBD2
cdr3_length: 15
j_call: TRBJ2-1
clone_size: NA
cdr3_nt: TGTGCCAGTACCAGGACTAGCGAGGAATACAATGAGCAGTTCTTC
cdr3_aa: CASTRTSEEYNEQFF

v_call: TRBV9
d_call: NA
cdr3_length: 16
j_call: TRBJ2-6
clone_size: NA
cdr3_nt: TGTGCCAGCAGTCGGCCAGGGGCGGGTGGGGCCAACGTCCTGACTTTC
cdr3_aa: CASSRPGAGGANVLTF

v_call: TRBV9
d_call: NA
cdr3_length: 15
j_call: TRBJ1-5
clone_size: NA
cdr3_nt: TGTGCCAGCAGCGCGGACACGCTCCCCAATCAGCCCCAGCATTTT
cdr3_aa: CASSADTLPNQPQHF

v_call: TRBV7-9
d_call: NA
cdr3_length: 16
j_call: TRBJ1-3
clone_size: few
cdr3_nt: TGTTCCAGCAGCTTAAGGGGCACCGGCTCTGGAAACACCATATATTTT
cdr3_aa: CSSSLRGTGSGNTIYF

v_call: TRBV29-1
d_call: NA
cdr3_length: 16
j_call: TRBJ2-6
clone_size: NA
cdr3_nt: TGCAGCGTTGAGGTTCTTTACGGTTCTGGGGCCAACGTCCTGACTTTC
cdr3_aa: CSVEVLYGSGANVLTF

v_call: TRBV28
d_call: NA
cdr3_length: 15
j_call: TRBJ1-1
clone_size: NA
cdr3_nt: TGTGCCAGCAGTTCCCCGCCGGGAATGAACACTGAAGCTTTCTTT
cdr3_aa: CASSSPPGMNTEAFF

v_call: TRBV7-9
d_call: TRBD1
cdr3_length: 12
j_call: TRBJ1-5
clone_size: NA
cdr3_nt: TGTTCCAGCACTACGGGACAGGGGCCCCAGCATTTT
cdr3_aa: CSSTTGQGPQHF

v_call: TRBV6-6
d_call: NA
cdr3_length: 12
j_call: TRBJ2-7
clone_size: few
cdr3_nt: TGTGCCAGCAGCGGACTGGACTACGAGCAGTACTTC
cdr3_aa: CASSGLDYEQYF

v_call: TRBV7-6
d_call: TRBD1
cdr3_length: 15
j_call: TRBJ1-1
clone_size: NA
cdr3_nt: TGTGCCAGCAGCTTTAGCAAGGGGGCGAGGGCTGAAGCTTTCTTT
cdr3_aa: CASSFSKGARAEAFF

v_call: TRBV27
d_call: NA
cdr3_length: 17
j_call: TRBJ2-1
clone_size: NA
cdr3_nt: TGTGCCAGCAGTTTACGGGGGGAACAGGGCTCCTACAATGAGCAGTTCTTC
cdr3_aa: CASSLRGEQGSYNEQFF

v_call: TRBV4-3
d_call: NA
cdr3_length: 15
j_call: TRBJ2-5
clone_size: NA
cdr3_nt: TGCGCCAGCAGCCCCGAGCCTCTCGGAGACGAGACCCAGTACTTC
cdr3_aa: CASSPEPLGDETQYF

v_call: TRBV7-2
d_call: TRBD1
cdr3_length: 14
j_call: TRBJ1-1
clone_size: once
cdr3_nt: TGTGCCAGCAGCTCGCAGGGGGCGCGGACTGAAGCTTTCTTT
cdr3_aa: CASSSQGARTEAFF

v_call: TRBV7-3
d_call: NA
cdr3_length: 15
j_call: TRBJ2-2
clone_size: NA
cdr3_nt: TGTGCCAGCAGTTTGAATAACGGGGGCACCGGGGAGCTGTTTTTT
cdr3_aa: CASSLNNGGTGELFF

v_call: TRBV5-4
d_call: TRBD1
cdr3_length: 14
j_call: TRBJ1-1
clone_size: NA
cdr3_nt: TGTGCCAGCAGCTTGCCCACTCCAGGGGGTGAAGCTTTCTTT
cdr3_aa: CASSLPTPGGEAFF

v_call: TRBV6-1
d_call: TRBD1
cdr3_length: 15
j_call: TRBJ2-7
clone_size: NA
cdr3_nt: TGTGCCAGCAGCAGCCGGGACAGAGCCTCCTACGAGCAGTACTTC
cdr3_aa: CASSSRDRASYEQYF

v_call: TRBV11-2
d_call: TRBD1
cdr3_length: 14
j_call: TRBJ2-7
clone_size: few
cdr3_nt: TGTGCCAGCAAGAGGGACAGTGTGTCATACGAGCAGTACTTC
cdr3_aa: CASKRDSVSYEQYF

v_call: TRBV30
d_call: TRBD1
cdr3_length: 17
j_call: TRBJ1-1
clone_size: NA
cdr3_nt: TGTGCCTGGAGTGCCACACAAACTAGGACAGGGAACACTGAAGCTTTCTTT
cdr3_aa: CAWSATQTRTGNTEAFF

v_call: TRBV4-1
d_call: TRBD2
cdr3_length: 15
j_call: TRBJ2-3
clone_size: NA
cdr3_nt: TGCGCCAGCAGGATTAGCGGGGGGGCCCCAGATACGCAGTATTTT
cdr3_aa: CASRISGGAPDTQYF

v_call: TRBV5-5
d_call: TRBD2
cdr3_length: 16
j_call: TRBJ2-3
clone_size: NA
cdr3_nt: TGTGCCAGCAGCGCCCGTAGGGTAGCGGGGGCAGATACGCAGTATTTT
cdr3_aa: CASSARRVAGADTQYF

v_call: TRBV5-5
d_call: TRBD2
cdr3_length: 16
j_call: TRBJ2-2
clone_size: NA
cdr3_nt: TGTGCCAGCAGCTTGTATCGGGGGGGCCGCACCGGGGAGCTGTTTTTT
cdr3_aa: CASSLYRGGRTGELFF

v_call: TRBV27
d_call: TRBD2
cdr3_length: 14
j_call: TRBJ2-7
clone_size: once
cdr3_nt: TGTGCCAGCAGTTTACTAGCGGGGGATTACGAGCAGTACTTC
cdr3_aa: CASSLLAGDYEQYF

v_call: TRBV5-6
d_call: TRBD1
cdr3_length: 16
j_call: TRBJ2-7
clone_size: NA
cdr3_nt: TGTGCCAGCAGCTTGGCAGGGGGCTCGGTGGGGGACGAGCAGTACTTC
cdr3_aa: CASSLAGGSVGDEQYF